This T cell receptor beta chain was identified in a study of a mutant IDH1 vaccine in newly diagnosed glioma. Study-level background: The initiation of vaccination occurred 4-6 weeks after radiotherapy alone, or with temozolomide cycles. Beforehand, treatment had been radiotherapy, temozolomide, or both; the majority received both. Visit timing is recorded as week 35 for V12 and week 47 for V13.

Time point denoted: week 35, safety follow-up. The content of each vaccine dose was 300 ug of mutant IDH1 20-mer peptide, and topical imiquimod accompanied it. Some clones are missing from TCRdb's copy, which holds only in-frame ones; the method was immunoSEQ multiplex PCR. The table records approximately 41,000 clones, around 89% of them present only once. Turning to this clone: Its matching antigen is unknown.

The CDR3 is made up of 14 amino acids. CDR1 and CDR2 from the germline V gene are LGHNA and YNFKEQ. The V end lost 0 bases, the J end lost 6 bases, and 11 bases lay between the germline ends. The rearrangement joins TRBV4-2 to TRBJ1-2; TRBD1 might be the D (6 bases). The clonotype was recovered from a middle-aged man with glioma. The source material was PBMCs, sampled from a glioma patient whose treatment included an IDH1 peptide vaccine. The CDR3 is CASSQDRTGNGYTF. The DNA for the CDR3 is TGTGCCAGCAGCCAAGATCGAACAGGGAATGGCTACACCTTC.